This T cell receptor (beta chain) was captured in a study of Ad26.COV2.S vaccination and SARS-CoV-2 variants. Study-level background: Intramuscular Ad26.COV2.S doses were given once or twice, 56 days apart. Overall study findings and caveats: Overall T cell responses may have been underestimated by the analyses of TCR breadth and depth.

Between the trimmed V and J ends, which lost 1 base and 2 bases, there was a span of 6 bases. Germline CDR1 is SEHNR and CDR2 is FQNEAQ (reference sequence). This CDR3 region has 13 residues. The treatment denotes: roughly 18 received Ad26.COV2.S at low or high dose, single or two shots; about 5 received placebo; per-sample allocation not given. Samples were taken on day 63 after the first vaccine or placebo injection. A Boston adult aged 18-55 years was the donor. Sequencing used immunoSEQ multiplex PCR; TCRdb keeps in-frame clones, though not all of them. The data contain hundreds of thousands of clones, 80% to 90% of them singletons. Notes on this clone: The target antigen is unknown.

The material was peripheral blood, obtained in a trial of Ad26.COV2.S vaccine versus placebo. The clonotype originates from a person aged 18-60 years who received the Ad26.COV2.S COVID-19 vaccine or a placebo. The chain combines TRBV7-9 with TRBJ2-7; no definite D call. The CDR3 coding sequence is TGTGCCAGCAGCTTAGTCGCGACCTACGAGCAGTACTTC. Encoded protein: CASSLVATYEQYF.